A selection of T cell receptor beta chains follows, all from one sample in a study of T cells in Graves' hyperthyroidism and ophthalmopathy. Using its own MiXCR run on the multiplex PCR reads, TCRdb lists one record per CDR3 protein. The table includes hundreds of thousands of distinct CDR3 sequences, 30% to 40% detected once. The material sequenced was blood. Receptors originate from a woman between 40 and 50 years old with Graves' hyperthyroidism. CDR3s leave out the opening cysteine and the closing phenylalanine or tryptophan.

CDR3: SGRDSYGYT; V: TRBV29-1
CDR3: AIRRPTPNSPLH; V: TRBV10-3
CDR3: SARSARTDTQY; V: TRBV20-1
CDR3: ASSGGSLNTEAF; V: TRBV7-2
CDR3: ASSSEGEKLF; V: TRBV5-1
CDR3: ASSLGLVGGETQY; V: TRBV7-2
CDR3: ASSVASGSTDTQY; V: TRBV9
CDR3: ASSPTRQAEKLF; V: TRBV12-3/TRBV12-4
CDR3: ASRSGITEAF; V: TRBV6-5
CDR3: ATSSLQGRWDTQY; V: TRBV15
CDR3: ATSTQGAETQY; V: TRBV15
CDR3: ASSLAALNYGYT; V: TRBV12-3/TRBV12-4
CDR3: ASSQEFNVFGTEAF; V: TRBV7-9
CDR3: ASSLVSGSAEAF; V: TRBV7-9
CDR3: ASSLARTSVYEQY; V: TRBV7-2
CDR3: ASSWGAGNPNQPQH; V: TRBV7-8
CDR3: ARGAGTGNSPLH; V: TRBV2
CDR3: ARSPSSTDTQY; V: TRBV2
CDR3: SVPTGTPIYGYT; V: TRBV29-1
CDR3: ASKEGGTQY; V: TRBV19
CDR3: ASSLAGAATFGYT; V: TRBV5-1
CDR3: ASSIPGGPYEQY; V: TRBV12-3/TRBV12-4
CDR3: ASNSGGKETQY; V: TRBV12-3/TRBV12-4
CDR3: ASSLGGAGGTNTEAF; V: TRBV7-9
CDR3: AWTGTSNYEQY; V: TRBV7-9
CDR3: AIRPTGDEETQY; V: TRBV10-3
CDR3: SGEQGAREQY; V: TRBV20-1
CDR3: AWSLGVSPGYEQY; V: TRBV30
CDR3: SVAPLAGRADQPQH; V: TRBV29-1
CDR3: AISEKVDRASGELF; V: TRBV10-3
CDR3: TTSDFGGQKQY; V: TRBV24-1
CDR3: ASSLHEGYTEAF; V: TRBV7-2
CDR3: ASIDRANYGYT; V: TRBV6-5
CDR3: SVEIGTGGYEQY; V: TRBV29-1
CDR3: ASSGGEVGYT; V: TRBV5-8
CDR3: ASSDSQRRQRGIPYEQY; V: TRBV6-1
CDR3: ASGHLASGRVRATGELL; V: TRBV6-1
CDR3: SARDYAAGSIYEQY; V: TRBV20-1
CDR3: ASSSPDRLNSPLH; V: TRBV10-1
CDR3: ASSLVWRGGLSSYEQY; V: TRBV5-1
CDR3: ATSIGQPNYGYT; V: TRBV15
CDR3: ASSEDRANTEAF; V: TRBV10-3
CDR3: ASSLGRSGELF; V: TRBV7-8
CDR3: ASSRTAGNSPPH; V: TRBV9
CDR3: ASSLGASGRSYEQY; V: TRBV7-8
CDR3: ATGGIPSHEQY; V: TRBV10-3
CDR3: ASSLSGREQY; V: TRBV12-3/TRBV12-4